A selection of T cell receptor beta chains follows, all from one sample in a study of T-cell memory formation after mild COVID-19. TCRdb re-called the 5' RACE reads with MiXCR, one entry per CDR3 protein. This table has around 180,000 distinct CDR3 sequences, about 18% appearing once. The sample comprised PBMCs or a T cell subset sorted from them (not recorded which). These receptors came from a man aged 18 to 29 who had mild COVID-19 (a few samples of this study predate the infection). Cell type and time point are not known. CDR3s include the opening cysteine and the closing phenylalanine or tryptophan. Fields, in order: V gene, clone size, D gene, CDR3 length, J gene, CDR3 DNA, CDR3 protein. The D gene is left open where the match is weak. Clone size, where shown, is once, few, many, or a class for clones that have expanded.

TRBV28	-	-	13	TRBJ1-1	TGTGCCACTAAACGAACAGGTGACGCTGAAGCTTTCTTT	CATKRTGDAEAFF
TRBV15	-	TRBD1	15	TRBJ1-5	TGTGCCACCAGCAGACGGACAGGGGGCGGTCAGCCCCAGCATTTT	CATSRRTGGGQPQHF
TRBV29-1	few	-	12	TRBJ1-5	TGCAGCGTGAAACGCCCGGGCCAGCCCCAGCATTTT	CSVKRPGQPQHF
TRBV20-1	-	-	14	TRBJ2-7	TGCAGTGCTAGAGACCCCAGGGGTATGGACGAGCAGTACTTC	CSARDPRGMDEQYF
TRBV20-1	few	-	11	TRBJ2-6	TGCAGTGCTAATGGGGCCAACGTCCTGACTTTC	CSANGANVLTF
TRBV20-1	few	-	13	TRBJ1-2	TGCAGTGCTGTGACACAGGGTGACTATGGCTACACCTTC	CSAVTQGDYGYTF
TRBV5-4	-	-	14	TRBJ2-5	TGTGCCAGCAGCTTGGCCGGACAGAAAGAGACCCAGTACTTC	CASSLAGQKETQYF
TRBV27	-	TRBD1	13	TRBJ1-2	TGTGCCAGCAAGACAGGGGCGAACTATGGCTACACCTTC	CASKTGANYGYTF
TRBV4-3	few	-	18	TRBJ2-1	TGCGCCAGCAGCCAAGAGGGATCGCAACCAAGCTCCTACAATGAGCAGTTCTTC	CASSQEGSQPSSYNEQFF
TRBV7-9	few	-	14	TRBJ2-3	TGTGCCAGCAGTTTAGGAACAGGGACAGATACGCAGTATTTT	CASSLGTGTDTQYF
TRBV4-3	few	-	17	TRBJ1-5	TGCGCCAGCAGCCAAGATTTCGGTACAACGGGCCGGGGGCCCCAGCATTTT	CASSQDFGTTGRGPQHF
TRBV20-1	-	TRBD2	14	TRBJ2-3	TGCAGTGCTGATGGGACTAGCGGGACAGATACGCAGTATTTT	CSADGTSGTDTQYF
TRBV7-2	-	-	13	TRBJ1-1	TGTGCCAGCAGCTTAGTAGAGGGGGGCGAAGCTTTCTTT	CASSLVEGGEAFF
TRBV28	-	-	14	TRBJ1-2	TGTGCCAGCAGTTCTACTGGAGGGATCTATGGCTACACCTTC	CASSSTGGIYGYTF
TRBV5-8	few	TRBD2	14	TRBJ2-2	TGTGCCAGCAGCAAGGGGACTAGCCCCGGGGAGCTGTTTTTT	CASSKGTSPGELFF
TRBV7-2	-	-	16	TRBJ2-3	TGTGCCAGCAGCCCAGGCGGTCGCGGGGGCACAGATACGCAGTATTTT	CASSPGGRGGTDTQYF
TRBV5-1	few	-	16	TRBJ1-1	TGCGCCAGCAGCTTGAGGGGTGCCGGTAGGAACTCGGAAGCTTTCTTT	CASSLRGAGRNSEAFF
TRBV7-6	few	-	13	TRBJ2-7	TGTGCCAGCAGCGCCACCGATTCCTACGAGCAGTACTTC	CASSATDSYEQYF
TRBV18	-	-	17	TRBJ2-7	TGTGCCAGCTCACCCCTCGGGGCAGGGTCGAGTGGTTACGAGCAGTACTTC	CASSPLGAGSSGYEQYF
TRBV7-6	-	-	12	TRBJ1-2	TGTGCCAGCGGGCAGGTTGACTATGGCTACACCTTC	CASGQVDYGYTF
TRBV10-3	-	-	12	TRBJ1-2	TGTGCCATCAAGAGGCCAGCAAGTAGCTACACCTTC	CAIKRPASSYTF
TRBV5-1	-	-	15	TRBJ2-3	TGCGCCAGCAGCTTGGTCGTAGCTAGGGCAGATACGCAGTATTTT	CASSLVVARADTQYF
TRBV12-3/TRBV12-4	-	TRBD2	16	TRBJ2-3	TGTGCCAGCAGTTTGGGACTAGCGGGGGTTGTAGATACGCAGTATTTT	CASSLGLAGVVDTQYF
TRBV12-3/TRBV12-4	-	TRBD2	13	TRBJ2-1	TGTGCCAGCAGTCCGGGACTAGAGTCTTCTCCGTTCTTC	CASSPGLESSPFF
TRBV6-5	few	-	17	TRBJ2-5	TGTGCCATCCCAGGGTCAACAGGTTCGGACGGTGAGGAGACCCAGTACTTC	CAIPGSTGSDGEETQYF
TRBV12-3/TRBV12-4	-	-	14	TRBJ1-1	TGTGCCAGCAGTTTTCAGGGAGGGAACACTGAAGCTTTCTTT	CASSFQGGNTEAFF
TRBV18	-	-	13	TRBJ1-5	TGTGCCAGCTCACCGTTCCGGGATCAGCCCCAGCATTTT	CASSPFRDQPQHF